The TCR beta chain under discussion was sequenced for a study of shared clonotypes between healthy human individuals. Assay used: immunoSEQ multiplex PCR; TCRdb lists only in-frame clones, some missing. The sample includes around 1.1 million clones, around three quarters of them seen just once. The CDR3 is 16 residues long. Trimming took off 0 bases at V and 6 bases at J, with 15 bases between the two ends. CDR1 and CDR2 (germline): KGHSH, LQKENI. The origin of this receptor is a man aged 18 to 30 in good health. Some clones in this sample may be carry-over from other donors' samples. V usage is TRBV18 and J usage is TRBJ1-5; a possible D gene is TRBD1 (5 bases). Sequenced input: memory CD4+ T cells from PBMCs. Subset reported: CD45RA-negative fraction. CDR3 coding DNA: TGTGCCAGCTCACCACCCACGGTTTTCGGGGGTCAGCCCCAGCATTTT. Amino acids: CASSPPTVFGGQPQHF. The variable domain in full, completed from reference TRBV18 and TRBJ1-5, reads NAGVMQNPRHLVRRRGQEARLRCSPMKGHSHVYWYRQLPEEGLKFMVYLQKENIIDESGMPKERFSAEFPKEGPSILRIQQVVRGDSAAYFCASSPPTVFGGQPQHFGDGTRLSIL.